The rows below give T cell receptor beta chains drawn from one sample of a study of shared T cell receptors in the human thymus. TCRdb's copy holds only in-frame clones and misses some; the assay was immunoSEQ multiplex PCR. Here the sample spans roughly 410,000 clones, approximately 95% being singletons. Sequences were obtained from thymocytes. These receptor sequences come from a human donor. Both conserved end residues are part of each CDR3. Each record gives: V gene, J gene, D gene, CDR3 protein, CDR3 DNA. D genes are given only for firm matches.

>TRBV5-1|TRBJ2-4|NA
CASSLAGLAKNIQYF
TGCGCCAGCAGCTTGGCCGGGTTGGCCAAAAACATTCAGTACTTC
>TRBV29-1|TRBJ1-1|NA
CSVETTDHYTEAFF
TGCAGCGTTGAAACAACAGACCATTACACTGAAGCTTTCTTT
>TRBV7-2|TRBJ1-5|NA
CASSGNGGGNQPQHF
TGTGCCAGCAGCGGCAATGGGGGGGGCAATCAGCCCCAGCATTTT
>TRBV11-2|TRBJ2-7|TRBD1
CASSPQTGGYEQYF
TGTGCCAGCAGCCCTCAGACAGGGGGCTACGAGCAGTACTTC
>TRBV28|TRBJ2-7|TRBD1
CASSSPGQGLSYEQYF
TGTGCCAGCAGTTCACCGGGACAGGGCCTTTCCTACGAGCAGTACTTC
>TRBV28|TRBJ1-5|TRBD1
CASSPHRGGNQPQHF
TGTGCCAGCAGTCCCCACAGGGGCGGCAATCAGCCCCAGCATTTT
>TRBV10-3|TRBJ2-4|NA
CAISDQQNIQYF
TGTGCCATCAGTGATCAGCAAAACATTCAGTACTTC
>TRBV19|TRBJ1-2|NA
CASSIGGLYGYTF
TGTGCCAGTAGTATAGGAGGACTCTATGGCTACACCTTC
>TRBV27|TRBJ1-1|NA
CASSLAGVNTEAFF
TGTGCCAGCAGTTTAGCGGGGGTGAACACTGAAGCTTTCTTT
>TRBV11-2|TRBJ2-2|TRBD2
CASSVPETSGRRELFF
TGTGCCAGCAGCGTCCCCGAGACTAGCGGGAGAAGGGAGCTGTTTTTT
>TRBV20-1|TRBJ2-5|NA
CSPWAQYF
TGCAGTCCCTGGGCCCAGTACTTC
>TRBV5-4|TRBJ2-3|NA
CASSLGRELTDTQYF
TGTGCCAGCAGCTTGGGTCGGGAACTAACAGATACGCAGTATTTT
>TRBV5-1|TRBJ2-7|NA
CASSQPLGAAPRGEQYF
TGCGCCAGCAGCCAACCCCTGGGGGCGGCCCCTCGAGGCGAGCAGTACTTC
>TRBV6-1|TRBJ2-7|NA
CASKLRDAHYEQYF
TGTGCCAGCAAGCTCAGAGACGCCCACTACGAGCAGTACTTC
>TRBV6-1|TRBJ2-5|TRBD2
CASSERSSGRGGETQYF
TGTGCCAGCAGTGAACGGTCTAGCGGGAGGGGGGGAGAGACCCAGTACTTC
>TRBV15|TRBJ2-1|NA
CATSRDRGGSPYNEQFF
TGTGCCACCAGCAGAGATCGGGGCGGCAGCCCCTACAATGAGCAGTTCTTC
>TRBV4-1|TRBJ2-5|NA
CASSQAPGKKETQYF
TGCGCCAGCAGCCAAGCCCCGGGGAAGAAGGAGACCCAGTACTTC
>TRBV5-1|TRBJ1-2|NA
CASSQSSLKPLNYGYTF
TGCGCCAGCAGCCAAAGTTCGCTTAAGCCGTTAAACTATGGCTACACCTTC
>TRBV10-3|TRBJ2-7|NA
CAIGTAPYEQYF
TGTGCCATCGGTACGGCGCCCTACGAGCAGTACTTC
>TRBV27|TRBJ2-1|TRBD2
CASTSGVSYNEQFF
TGTGCCAGCACTAGCGGGGTCTCCTACAATGAGCAGTTCTTC
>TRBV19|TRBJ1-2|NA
CATPGGDGYTF
TGTGCCACCCCCGGGGGGGATGGCTACACCTTC
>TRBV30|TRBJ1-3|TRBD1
CAWRKGASGNTIYF
TGTGCCTGGAGGAAGGGGGCTTCTGGAAACACCATATATTTT
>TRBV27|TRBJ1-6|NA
CASSQPRGGQINNSPLHF
TGTGCCAGCAGCCAGCCGCGGGGGGGGCAAATCAATAATTCACCCCTCCACTTT